Listed here is a single TCR beta chain. Its antigen is as yet unknown. This entry comes from a study of CD8+CD57+ T cells in acquired aplastic anemia. Across the study: The average for DNA from sorted CD4+ and CD8+ cells was 3.2 ug.

According to the study, genomic DNA was the template for TCR beta VDJ and CDR3 profiling. MiXCR, run by TCRdb on the reads, gives a single entry per CDR3 protein. The table has about 160,000 distinct CDR3 sequences, 71% seen once. The CDR3 covers 13 residues. In germline, CDR1 is SQVTM, CDR2 ANQGSEA. Trimming cost V 6 bases and J 4 bases, with 13 bases left between them. Findings and caveats of the study: Patients and controls shared twenty-nine CD8+ CDR3 sequences, which appeared highly expressed in patients and within their immunodominant clones.

All sequencing subjects had displayed CD8+CD57+ cell expansion on flow cytometry. Everyone among the patients had severe acquired aplastic anemia. Therapy had not been given to patients before blood sampling. The rearrangement joins TRBV29-1 to TRBJ2-1; D might be TRBD2 (5 bases). The origin of this receptor is a human donor with aplastic anemia. The sequencing input was sorted CD4+, CD8+, or CD8+CD57+ T cells (not recorded which) from PBMCs. CDR3 nucleotides: TGCAGCGTCTCTGCGGGCGGATACAATGAGCAGTTCTTC. Its protein is CSVSAGGYNEQFF.